Below are 10 T cell receptor beta chains sequenced from a single sample in a study of identical twins. TCRdb itself ran the 5' RACE reads through MiXCR, one entry per CDR3 protein. Here the sample spans about 470,000 distinct CDR3 sequences, roughly 26% being singletons. The same specimen was also included in a second study, on T cells expressing NK-cell markers.

Sequencing input: CD4+ T cells sorted from blood. Receptor source: a woman aged 18-29 years in good health.

V and J are TRBV5-6 and TRBJ2-3; D not certain. The germline gives CDR1 SGHDT, CDR2 YYEEEE. Trimming took 0 bases from V and 8 from J, leaving 7 bases between them. This CDR3 contains 12 residues. CDR3 region: CASSLAVRTQYF. The CDR3 DNA is TGTGCCAGCAGCTTGGCCGTGCGTACGCAGTATTTT.

J is TRBJ2-7 and V is TRBV12-3 or TRBV12-4; the D gene could be TRBD1 or TRBD2 (5 bases each). The CDR3 loop spans 15 amino acids. V was clipped by 3 bases and J by 2 bases, with 14 bases between them. In nucleotides, the CDR3 is TGTGCCAGCAGTTTTTCCCTGGGACCTACCTACGAGCAGTACTTC. Translated, it gives CASSFSLGPTYEQYF.

This clonotype has a handful of counts. This chain links TRBV20-1 with TRBJ1-1; no definite D call. The V end lost 3 bases, the J end lost 7 bases, and 15 bases lay between the germline ends. The germline V gene encodes CDR1 DFQATT and CDR2 SNEGSKA (reference sequence). The CDR3 totals 13 residues. CDR3 protein: CSASPPDEFEAFF. The CDR3 nucleotides are TGCAGTGCTAGCCCCCCTGACGAGTTTGAAGCTTTCTTT.

The chain uses TRBV20-1 and TRBJ1-5; D is possibly TRBD1 (5 bases). Trimming took 6 bases from V and 1 from J, leaving 19 bases between them. Germline loops: CDR1 DFQATT, CDR2 SNEGSKA (reference sequence). The CDR3 runs 16 residues. This CDR3 is CSARERGTGSNQPQHF. The CDR3 nucleotides read TGCAGTGCCCGAGAGCGAGGGACCGGAAGCAATCAGCCCCAGCATTTT.

The J gene is TRBJ2-1, the V gene TRBV11-2, with TRBD1 as a possible D gene (5 bases). Germline V CDR1 and CDR2: SGHAT, FQNNGV. The V gene lost 1 base and the J gene lost 4 bases, with 11 bases spanning the gap. This CDR3 spans 15 amino acids. The CDR3 reads CASSLVGQGYNEQFF. The CDR3 DNA sequence: TGTGCCAGCAGCTTAGTCGGCCAGGGTTACAATGAGCAGTTCTTC.

This clonotype was recorded at least ten times. The chain is built from TRBV12-3 or TRBV12-4 and TRBJ2-2, with D possibly being TRBD1 (6 bases). The CDR3 is made up of 14 amino acids. Between the trimmed V and J ends, which lost 5 bases and 1 base, there was a span of 8 bases. CDR3 in amino acids: CASSPGQNTGELFF. The CDR3 nucleotides are TGTGCCAGCAGTCCGGGACAGAACACCGGGGAGCTGTTTTTT.

This clonotype was recorded many times. One junction end does not reproduce the germline sequence, and a read error may be involved. The V gene is TRBV7-7, the J gene TRBJ2-5; D is unresolved. There are 14 residues in the CDR3. In germline, CDR1 is SSHAT, CDR2 FNYEAQ (reference sequence). The CDR3 reads CASSLGLGQETQYF. The DNA for the CDR3 is TGTGCTAGCAGCTTAGGGTTGGGGCAAGAGACCCAGTACTTC.

This clonotype was observed a handful of times. This sequence joins TRBV12-3 or TRBV12-4 and TRBJ2-1; D tentatively fits TRBD1 or TRBD2 (5 bases each). V was trimmed by 6 bases and J by 0 bases, leaving 15 bases between them. The CDR3 contains 16 residues. CDR3 sequence (DNA): TGTGCCAGCAGCCGACGGGACGGACACTCCTACAATGAGCAGTTCTTC. It translates to CASSRRDGHSYNEQFF.

The chain is built from TRBV12-3 or TRBV12-4 and TRBJ1-6, with 7 bases matching TRBD1. The length of the CDR3 is 15 residues. Losses at the gene ends were 3 bases for V and 6 bases for J; bases not matched to a gene: 5. The DNA of the CDR3 is TGTGCCAGCAGTTTCTCGGGACAGATTAATTCACCCCTCCACTTT. Translated, it gives CASSFSGQINSPLHF.

The rearrangement links TRBV4-2 to TRBJ2-3; 14 nucleotides line up with TRBD2. J lost 5 bases, V lost 2 bases, and 9 bases had no gene match. This CDR3 is built from 18 residues. Germline CDR1 is LGHNA and CDR2 is YNFKEQ. The CDR3 loop is CASSQLPTGTSGRDTQYF. CDR3 DNA: TGTGCCAGCAGCCAACTGCCGACGGGGACTAGCGGGAGAGATACGCAGTATTTT.